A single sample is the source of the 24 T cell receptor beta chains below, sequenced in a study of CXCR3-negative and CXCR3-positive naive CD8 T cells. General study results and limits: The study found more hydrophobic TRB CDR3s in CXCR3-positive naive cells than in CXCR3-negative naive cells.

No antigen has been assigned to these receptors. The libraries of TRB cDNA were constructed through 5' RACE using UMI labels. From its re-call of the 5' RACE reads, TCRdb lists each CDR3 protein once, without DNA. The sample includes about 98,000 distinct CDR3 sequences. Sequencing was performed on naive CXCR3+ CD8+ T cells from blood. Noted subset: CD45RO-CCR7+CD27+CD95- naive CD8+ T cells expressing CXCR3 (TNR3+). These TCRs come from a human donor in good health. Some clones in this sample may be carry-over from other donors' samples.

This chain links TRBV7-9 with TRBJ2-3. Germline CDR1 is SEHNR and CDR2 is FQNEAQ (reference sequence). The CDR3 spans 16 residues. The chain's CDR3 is CASSQQTTPFTDTQYF.

CDR3: CASSLGTAHIYEQYF. V is TRBV5-6 and J is TRBJ2-7; the D call from TCRdb, TRBD1, cannot be confirmed without DNA. Germline V gives CDR1 SGHDT, CDR2 YYEEEE. The CDR3 has 15 residues. Supplemented by reference TRBV5-6 and TRBJ2-7, the full variable domain reads DAGVTQSPTHLIKTRGQQVTLRCSPKSGHDTVSWYQQALGQGPQFIFQYYEEEERQRGNFPDRFSGHQFPNYSSELNVNALLLGDSALYLCASSLGTAHIYEQYFGPGTRLTVT.

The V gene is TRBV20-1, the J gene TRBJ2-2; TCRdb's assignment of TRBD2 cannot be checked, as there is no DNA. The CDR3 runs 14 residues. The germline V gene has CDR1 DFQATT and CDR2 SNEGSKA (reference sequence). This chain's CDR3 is CSARDAAAPGELFF.

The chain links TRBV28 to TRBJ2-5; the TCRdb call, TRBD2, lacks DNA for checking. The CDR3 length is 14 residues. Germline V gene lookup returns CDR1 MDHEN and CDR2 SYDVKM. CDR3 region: CASNLLAGGKTQYF.

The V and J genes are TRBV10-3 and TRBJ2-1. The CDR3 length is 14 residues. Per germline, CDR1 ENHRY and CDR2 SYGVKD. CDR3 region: CAIRPGHADNEQFF.

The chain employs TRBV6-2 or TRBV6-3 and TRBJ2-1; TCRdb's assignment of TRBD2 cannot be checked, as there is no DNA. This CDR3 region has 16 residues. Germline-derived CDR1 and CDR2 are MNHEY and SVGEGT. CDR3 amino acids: CASSYSGTAAYNEQFF.

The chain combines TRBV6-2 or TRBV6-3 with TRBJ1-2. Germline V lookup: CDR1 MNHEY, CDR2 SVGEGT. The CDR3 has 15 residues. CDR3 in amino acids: CASSYSRTPNYGYTF.

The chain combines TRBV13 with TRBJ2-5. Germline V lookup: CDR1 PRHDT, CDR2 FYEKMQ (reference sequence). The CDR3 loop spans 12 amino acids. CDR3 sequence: CASNIQKETQYF.

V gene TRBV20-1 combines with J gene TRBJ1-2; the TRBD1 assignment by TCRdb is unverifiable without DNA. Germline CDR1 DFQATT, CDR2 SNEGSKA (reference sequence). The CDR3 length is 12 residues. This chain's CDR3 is CSATWGDYGYTF.

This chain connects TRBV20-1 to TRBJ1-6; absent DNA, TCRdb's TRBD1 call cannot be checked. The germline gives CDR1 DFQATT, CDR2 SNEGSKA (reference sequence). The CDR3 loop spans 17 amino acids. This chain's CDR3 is CSARSRSGGWDNSPLHF.

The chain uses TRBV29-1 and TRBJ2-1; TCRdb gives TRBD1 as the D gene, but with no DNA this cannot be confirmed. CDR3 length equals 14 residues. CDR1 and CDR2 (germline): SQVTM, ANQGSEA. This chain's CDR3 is CSVYGTGSYNEQFF.

The CDR3: CASRDRVLNEQFF. V is TRBV12-3 or TRBV12-4 and J is TRBJ2-1; TCRdb's D call, TRBD1, is unchecked because there is no DNA. The CDR3 consists of 13 residues.

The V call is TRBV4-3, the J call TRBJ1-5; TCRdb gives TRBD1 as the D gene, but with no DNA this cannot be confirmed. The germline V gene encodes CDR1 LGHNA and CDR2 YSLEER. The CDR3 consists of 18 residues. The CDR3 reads CASSQDSAGAGGNQPQHF.

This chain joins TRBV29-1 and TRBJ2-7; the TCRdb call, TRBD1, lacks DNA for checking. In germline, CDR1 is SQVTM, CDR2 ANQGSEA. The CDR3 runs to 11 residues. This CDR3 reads CSADGGAEQYF.

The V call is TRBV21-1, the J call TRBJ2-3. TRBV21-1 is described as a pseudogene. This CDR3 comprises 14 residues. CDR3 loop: CASSKDEDTDTQYF.

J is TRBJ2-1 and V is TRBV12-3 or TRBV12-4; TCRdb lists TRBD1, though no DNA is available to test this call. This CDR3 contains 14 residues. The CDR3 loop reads CASSFMAGGHEQFF.

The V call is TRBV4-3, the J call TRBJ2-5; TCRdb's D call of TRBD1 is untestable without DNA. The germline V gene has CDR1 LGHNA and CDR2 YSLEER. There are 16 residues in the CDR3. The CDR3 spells CASSQERDWTQETQYF.

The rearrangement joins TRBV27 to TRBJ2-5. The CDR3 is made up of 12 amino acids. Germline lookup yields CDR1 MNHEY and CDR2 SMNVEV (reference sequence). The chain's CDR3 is CASWGSQETQYF.

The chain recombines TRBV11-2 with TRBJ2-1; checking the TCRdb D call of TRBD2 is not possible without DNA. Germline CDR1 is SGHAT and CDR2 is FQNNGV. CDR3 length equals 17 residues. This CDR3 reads CASSLDLPGLGYNEQFF.

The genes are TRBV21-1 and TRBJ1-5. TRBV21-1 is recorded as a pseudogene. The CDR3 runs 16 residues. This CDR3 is CASSKRGRRLRQPQHF.

The CDR3 sequence: CASSHDRGPFYYEQYF. The chain combines TRBV19 with TRBJ2-7; with no DNA, the TCRdb D assignment of TRBD1 cannot be verified. The length of the CDR3 is 16 residues. Germline CDR1 and CDR2: LNHDA and SQIVND (reference sequence).

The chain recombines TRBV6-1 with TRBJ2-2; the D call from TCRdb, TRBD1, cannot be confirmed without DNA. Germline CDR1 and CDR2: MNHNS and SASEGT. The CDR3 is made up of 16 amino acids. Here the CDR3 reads CASRVGQFANTGELFF.

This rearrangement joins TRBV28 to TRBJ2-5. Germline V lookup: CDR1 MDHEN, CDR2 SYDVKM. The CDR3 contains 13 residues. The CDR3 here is CASSSLSKVAQYF. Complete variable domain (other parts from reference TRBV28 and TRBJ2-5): DVKVTQSSRYLVKRTGEKVFLECVQDMDHENMFWYRQDPGLGLRLIYFSYDVKMKEKGDIPEGYSVSREKKERFSLILESASTNQTSMYLCASSSLSKVAQYFGPGTRLLVL.

This CDR3 is CASSDSGYTGELFF. The chain couples TRBV6-4 to TRBJ2-2. In germline, CDR1 is MRHNA, CDR2 SNTAGT. This CDR3 has 14 residues.